This TCR beta chain stems from a study of Graves' ophthalmopathy and Graves' hyperthyroidism. Overall study: Ahead of any treatment, peripheral blood was obtained at the initial diagnosis.

In the case of this clonotype: Its cognate antigen is unknown.

For repertoire sequencing, the TCR beta CDR3 regions were amplified from RNA transcripts. First-round RT-PCR used HTBI primers; second-round multiplex PCR followed. TCRdb redid the calling of the multiplex PCR reads with MiXCR, one entry per CDR3 protein. The sample includes over 500,000 distinct CDR3 sequences, 22% seen only once; the top ten take 7.1%. Study results and caveats: With a specificity of roughly 72% and a sensitivity of 70% to 71%, the model predicted ophthalmopathy progression. A 13-signature model separated ophthalmopathy from stable hyperthyroidism, about 91% sensitivity, approximately 80% specificity.

This TCR was sampled from a woman aged 18-29 years with stable Graves' hyperthyroidism. Some clones in this sample may be carry-over from other donors' samples. The specimen sequenced was peripheral blood.

The CDR3 loop is CSASGQGQSSYEQYF. DNA of the CDR3: TGCAGTGCTAGCGGACAGGGACAGAGCTCCTACGAGCAGTACTTC. V gene TRBV20-1 combines with J gene TRBJ2-7; 8 nucleotides line up with TRBD1. The V segment lost 3 bases and the J segment 0 bases; nucleotides outside the gene matches: 7. Per the germline V gene, CDR1 is DFQATT and CDR2 is SNEGSKA (reference sequence). The length of the CDR3 is 15 residues.